Detailed here is one T cell receptor (beta chain). These data originate in a study of T-cell reconstitution after alpha-beta-depleted transplantation in children. Germline CDR1 and CDR2: SGHRS and YFSETQ. This CDR3 spans 14 amino acids. The germline V and J ends were trimmed by 0 bases and 0 bases, with 5 bases remaining between them. Unique molecular identifiers were used in preparing the TCRbeta library. MiXCR was run by TCRdb on the PCR reads, yielding one entry per CDR3 protein. This table has about 340,000 distinct CDR3 sequences, under 20% appearing once. The specimen was PBMCs, mostly from graft donor cells, collected 360 days after TCRalphabeta/CD19-depleted stem cell transplant. The chain recombines TRBV5-1 with TRBJ2-3; no clear D. This TCR was sampled from a male patient aged 2 to 9 who had a stem cell transplant for acute lymphoblastic leukemia, so the T cells may come from the graft donor. The CDR3 loop reads CASSLDRSTDTQYF. The CDR3 nucleotides are TGCGCCAGCAGCTTGGACCGCAGCACAGATACGCAGTATTTT. The entire variable domain, with the rest obtained from reference TRBV5-1 and TRBJ2-3, is as follows: KAGVTQTPRYLIKTRGQQVTLSCSPISGHRSVSWYQQTPGQGLQFLFEYFSETQRNKGNFPGRFSGRQFSNSRSEMNVSTLELGDSALYLCASSLDRSTDTQYFGPGTRLTVL.